A selection of T cell receptor beta chains follows, all from one sample in a study of blood T cell repertoires in COVID-19. Generated by immunoSEQ multiplex PCR, the TCRdb table keeps only in-frame clones and is missing some. The sample has roughly 130,000 clones, about 88% seen once. The sample consisted of peripheral blood. These receptors were collected from a human donor with COVID-19, enrolled during active disease. The donor label of this sample is uncertain. Each CDR3 is given with its conserved first and last residue. Each record gives: CDR3 protein, J gene, V gene.

CASTLGRGPGNTIYF	TRBJ1-3	TRBV6-5
CASSRDRGTEAFF	TRBJ1-1	TRBV5-1
CASSQVTSNFNEKLFF	TRBJ1-4	TRBV4-1
CASSLQENTEAFF	TRBJ1-1	TRBV5-1
CASSAHPGQGPPFSGANVLTF	TRBJ2-6	TRBV9
CASSQVGAKEQYF	TRBJ2-7	TRBV14
CASSIGGTGLNQPQHF	TRBJ1-5	TRBV19
CASSPGTGYEQYF	TRBJ2-7	TRBV11-3
CASSLRTAGGNSPLHF	TRBJ1-6	TRBV13
CASSPPGRGDTQYF	TRBJ2-3	TRBV18
CASSLWGRSEAFF	TRBJ1-1	TRBV7-3
CASSLQSGIGETQYF	TRBJ2-5	TRBV11-3
CASSFPGQTQYF	TRBJ2-7	TRBV7-3
CASSQTPGQPGFEKLFF	TRBJ1-4	TRBV14
CARTPGRGDQETQYF	TRBJ2-5	TRBV6-7
CASSSGLAGDTQYF	TRBJ2-3	TRBV7-9
CASSFFGGGELFF	TRBJ2-2	TRBV12-3/TRBV12-4
CASSLQGPSNQPQHF	TRBJ1-5	TRBV28
CASPLSDSSTDTQYF	TRBJ2-3	TRBV18
CASSLGPGRAEAFF	TRBJ1-1	TRBV5-5
CAWSVQKTLYGYTF	TRBJ1-2	TRBV30
CASSSSGEGDYEQYF	TRBJ2-7	TRBV28
CAISDIVASGSWHNEQFF	TRBJ2-1	TRBV10-3
CASSLGGLVDEQYF	TRBJ2-7	TRBV7-9
CASSSPNRGLRTYGYTF	TRBJ1-2	TRBV28
CATTGSTDTQYF	TRBJ2-3	TRBV10-3
CASSQEGSSGNTIYF	TRBJ1-3	TRBV3-1/TRBV3-2
CASSSERQGRGYTF	TRBJ1-2	TRBV3-1/TRBV3-2
CASSFFQTGETQYF	TRBJ2-5	TRBV28
CASIASGDYNEQFF	TRBJ2-1	TRBV2
CAISEYGGGDTEAFF	TRBJ1-1	TRBV10-3
CASSLDFARRAGVRDEQFF	TRBJ2-1	TRBV11-3
CASRSDPPGVAELFF	TRBJ2-2	TRBV7-9
CAMGSGHNQPQHF	TRBJ1-5	TRBV10-3
CASSFRSGYEQYF	TRBJ2-7	TRBV5-6
CSVTLGGWAFF	TRBJ1-1	TRBV29-1